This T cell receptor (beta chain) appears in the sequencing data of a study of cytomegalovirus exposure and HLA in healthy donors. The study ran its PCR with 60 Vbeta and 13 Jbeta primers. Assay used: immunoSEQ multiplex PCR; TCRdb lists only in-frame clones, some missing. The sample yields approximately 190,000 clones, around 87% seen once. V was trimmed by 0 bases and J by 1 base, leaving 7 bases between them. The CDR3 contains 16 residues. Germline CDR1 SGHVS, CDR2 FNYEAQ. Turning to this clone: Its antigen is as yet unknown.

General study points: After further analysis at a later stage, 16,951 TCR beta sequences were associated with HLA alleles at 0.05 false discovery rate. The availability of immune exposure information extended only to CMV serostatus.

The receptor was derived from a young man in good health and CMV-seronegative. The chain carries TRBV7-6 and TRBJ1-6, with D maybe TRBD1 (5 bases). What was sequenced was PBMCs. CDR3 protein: CASSLAAGSYNSPLHF. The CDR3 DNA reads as TGTGCCAGCAGCTTAGCGGCAGGGTCCTATAATTCACCCCTCCACTTT.